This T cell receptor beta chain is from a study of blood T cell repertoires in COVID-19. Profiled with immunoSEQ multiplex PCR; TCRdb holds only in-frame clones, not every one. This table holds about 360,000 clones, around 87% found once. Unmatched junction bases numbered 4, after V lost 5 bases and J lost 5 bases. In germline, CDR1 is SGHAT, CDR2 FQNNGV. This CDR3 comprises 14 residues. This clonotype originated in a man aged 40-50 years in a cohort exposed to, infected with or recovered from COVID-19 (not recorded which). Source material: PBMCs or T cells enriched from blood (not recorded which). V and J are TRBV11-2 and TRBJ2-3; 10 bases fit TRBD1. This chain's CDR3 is CASSRDRGKDTQYF. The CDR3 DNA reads TGTGCCAGCAGCCGGGACAGGGGAAAAGATACGCAGTATTTT. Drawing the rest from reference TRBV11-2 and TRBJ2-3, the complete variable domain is EAGVAQSPRYKIIEKRQSVAFWCNPISGHATLYWYQQILGQGPKLLIQFQNNGVVDDSQLPKDRFSAERLKGVDSTLKIQPAKLEDSAVYLCASSRDRGKDTQYFGPGTRLTVL.